These T cell receptor beta chains were read from a single sample in a study of T-cell reconstitution after alpha-beta-depleted transplantation in children. TCRdb reprocessed the PCR reads with MiXCR, giving one entry per CDR3 protein. The sample holds some 600,000 distinct CDR3 sequences, 16% seen once. Sequencing was performed on PBMCs from the stem cell graft donor, taken from the stem cell graft. Every receptor here comes from a human donor who donated a stem cell graft to a child with acute myeloid leukemia. CDR3s include the opening cysteine and the closing phenylalanine or tryptophan. A D gene is named only where the DNA matches it firmly. Not all rows give a size; the values are once, few, many and, for expanded clones, a class.

CDR3nt | CDR3aa | abundance | d_gene | j_gene | v_gene
TGCAGTGCTAGTGACCCTAGAACAGGGGGCGAGTACGAGCAGTACTTC | CSASDPRTGGEYEQYF | many | TRBD1 | TRBJ2-7 | TRBV20-1
TGTGCCAGCACCTTTGGAACCTTGAACACTGAAGCTTTCTTT | CASTFGTLNTEAFF | - | - | TRBJ1-1 | TRBV12-3/TRBV12-4
TGCGCCAGCAGCCAAGTGTTAGGGGGCGGCGGGGAGCTGTTTTTT | CASSQVLGGGGELFF | - | TRBD1 | TRBJ2-2 | TRBV4-3
TGTGCCAGCAGCTTGGACAGAGCCAGCTCCTACAATGAGCAGTTCTTC | CASSLDRASSYNEQFF | - | - | TRBJ2-1 | TRBV7-2
TGTGCCAGCTCACCCGAGGACAGGCCTCCTTCTTTCGCCTTC | CASSPEDRPPSFAF | - | TRBD1 | TRBJ1-2 | TRBV18
TGTGCCAGCAGCCCACTGGGAGTCGGGGAAAACATTCAGTACTTC | CASSPLGVGENIQYF | few | - | TRBJ2-4 | TRBV7-2
TGTGCCAGCAACCTAGGGACGGACACTGAAGCTTTCTTT | CASNLGTDTEAFF | few | - | TRBJ1-1 | TRBV12-3/TRBV12-4
TGCGCCAGCAGCCAAGCGCTGGGATATGGCTACACCTTC | CASSQALGYGYTF | - | - | TRBJ1-2 | TRBV4-3
TGTGCCAGCAGCCACTATGCGGGGCGAGAGAACACTGAAGCTTTCTTT | CASSHYAGRENTEAFF | few | - | TRBJ1-1 | TRBV28
TGCAGTGCCCCCGGGGCAGATGAAAAACTGTTTTTT | CSAPGADEKLFF | many | - | TRBJ1-4 | TRBV20-1
TGTGCCAGCAGCTTTGGGACAGGGGCCTACACCGGGGAGCTGTTTTTT | CASSFGTGAYTGELFF | - | TRBD1 | TRBJ2-2 | TRBV5-4
TGCAGTGCTAGAGATCTCGTGGGACCGGACGGCTATAACTATGGCTACACCTTC | CSARDLVGPDGYNYGYTF | many | - | TRBJ1-2 | TRBV20-1
TGTGCCAGTAGTATAAGGACAGGGGGCAGAAATGAGCAGTTCTTC | CASSIRTGGRNEQFF | - | TRBD1 | TRBJ2-1 | TRBV19
TGTGCCACCAGCAGTCCCACCGGGGACTACGAGCAGTACTTC | CATSSPTGDYEQYF | - | - | TRBJ2-7 | TRBV15
TGTGCCAGCAGTTCGGGAAACCTCTACGAGCAGTACTTC | CASSSGNLYEQYF | many | - | TRBJ2-7 | TRBV12-3/TRBV12-4
TGTGCCAGCAGTCTAACTCGAGGTCAGGACGAGCAGTACTTC | CASSLTRGQDEQYF | - | - | TRBJ2-7 | TRBV27
TGTGCCAGCAGCTTAGACAGGGGCCTATGGCAGTTCTTC | CASSLDRGLWQFF | - | - | TRBJ2-1 | TRBV11-2
TGTGCCAGCAGTCAATCCTCTGGAAACACCATATATTTT | CASSQSSGNTIYF | many | - | TRBJ1-3 | TRBV7-2
TGTGCCAGCAGCTTACGTAGCGGATCTCACAATGAGCAGTTCTTC | CASSLRSGSHNEQFF | few | - | TRBJ2-1 | TRBV7-3
TGCAGTGCGGCCGGGACTAGCGGGGCTAATGAGCAGTTCTTC | CSAAGTSGANEQFF | many | TRBD2 | TRBJ2-1 | TRBV20-1
TGTGCCAGCAGTTACCATGAGGGGGGACTAGCCTTCAATGAGCAGTTCTTC | CASSYHEGGLAFNEQFF | few | TRBD2 | TRBJ2-1 | TRBV6-2/TRBV6-3
TGTGCCAGCAGTTTCTCCGGGGGAGCCAAAAACATTCAGTACTTC | CASSFSGGAKNIQYF | - | - | TRBJ2-4 | TRBV12-3/TRBV12-4
TGTGCCACCAGTGATGCGGACAGGGGCTACGAGCAGTACTTC | CATSDADRGYEQYF | many | TRBD1 | TRBJ2-7 | TRBV24-1
TGTGCCAGCAGCCTCGGGGTCGTCTGGGGTGGTTACAATGAGCAGTTCTTC | CASSLGVVWGGYNEQFF | few | - | TRBJ2-1 | TRBV5-6
TGTGCCAGCAGTTTGGGGGGCAGGTCGTTTTTCATGAACACTGAAGCTTTCTTT | CASSLGGRSFFMNTEAFF | few | - | TRBJ1-1 | TRBV12-3/TRBV12-4
TGCAGTGCTAGGGGCCAGAGAAGCCACCCTTCCGAGCAGTACTTC | CSARGQRSHPSEQYF | many | - | TRBJ2-7 | TRBV20-1
TGTGCCAGCAGCCAAACCCGCACAGATACGCAGTATTTT | CASSQTRTDTQYF | - | - | TRBJ2-3 | TRBV7-8
TGCGCCAGCAGCCAAGATGGGACTAGCGGTAGCACAGATACGCAGTATTTT | CASSQDGTSGSTDTQYF | - | TRBD2 | TRBJ2-3 | TRBV4-1
TGCGCCAGCAGCCCCGGGCAGGGAGGAGAGACCCAGTACTTC | CASSPGQGGETQYF | many | - | TRBJ2-5 | TRBV5-1
TGTGCCAGCAGTCGAGGGTCGGTAAGCACTGAAGCTTTCTTT | CASSRGSVSTEAFF | many | - | TRBJ1-1 | TRBV12-3/TRBV12-4
TGCGCCAGCAATGGAGGGGGTAACACTGAAGCTTTCTTT | CASNGGGNTEAFF | - | - | TRBJ1-1 | TRBV4-1
TGTGCCAGCAGCGTAGGACAGAATGAAAAACTGTTTTTT | CASSVGQNEKLFF | many | - | TRBJ1-4 | TRBV9
TGTGCCAGCAGCCTAAAGGTGTTCTCCTCCTACGAGCAGTACTTC | CASSLKVFSSYEQYF | many | - | TRBJ2-7 | TRBV27
TGCAGTGCTAGAGATGATTCGGGTGCCGGGGAGCTGTTTTTT | CSARDDSGAGELFF | many | - | TRBJ2-2 | TRBV20-1
TGCAGTGCTAGAGATCGGGGCAGGGGGCTCTACACTGAAGCTTTCTTT | CSARDRGRGLYTEAFF | many | TRBD1 | TRBJ1-1 | TRBV20-1
TGCAGTGCTCCGGGGCGTGGAAACACCATATATTTT | CSAPGRGNTIYF | many | - | TRBJ1-3 | TRBV20-1
TGCGCCAGCAGCTTGGCCGGACAGGATGAGCAGTTCTTC | CASSLAGQDEQFF | - | TRBD1 | TRBJ2-1 | TRBV5-1
TGCAGTGCTAGAGGCCCGGGGGGAAACAATGAGCAGTTCTTC | CSARGPGGNNEQFF | many | TRBD2 | TRBJ2-1 | TRBV20-1
TGTGCCAGCAGCTCAGCGGGGGGGCAGAAGGAGACCCAGTACTTC | CASSSAGGQKETQYF | - | TRBD2 | TRBJ2-5 | TRBV7-9
TGTGCCAGCAGTTTATCCGCAGCGGGGGCCGAAGATACGCAGTATTTT | CASSLSAAGAEDTQYF | few | TRBD2 | TRBJ2-3 | TRBV27